This T cell receptor (beta chain) was sequenced in a study of T cell clones after liver transplantation (dated by TCRdb to about 2019). Broadly, across the study: The samples were obtained from ITN030ST, a randomized trial that attempted immunosuppression withdrawal within 2 years after liver transplantation. Subjects received no induction therapy and standard immunosuppression until randomization at 12-24 months post-transplant. Blood samples were collected pre-transplant, then pre-randomization ahead of withdrawal, and finally post-randomization once withdrawal had either been completed or failed. Three of the eight recipients were HCV-positive; the others were transplanted for non-autoimmune, non-viral indications. Tolerance was defined as complete withdrawal of immunosuppression for at least one year without a rise in liver enzymes beyond twice the upper limit of normal. The study cohort included 8 liver transplant recipients, of whom 3 were classified as tolerant and 5 as non-tolerant. Third party-reactive TCRbeta sequences from pre-transplant MLRs were also identified as an antigen-independent comparator for donor-reactive sequences. Donor-reactive T cell clones were identified by TCRbeta sequencing after a pre-transplant mixed lymphocyte reaction and then tracked in post-transplant blood. Overall study results and their limits: When repertoire turnover was taken into account, detection of donor-reactive sequences was significantly reduced in 7 of 8 subjects for CD4 and in 8 of 8 subjects for CD8. Circulating donor-reactive CD4 TCRbeta sequences fell significantly post-transplant in most of the 8 subjects, irrespective of tolerance or HCV status. The decline in donor-reactive sequences exceeded the decline in third party-reactive sequences, suggesting partial antigen-specific deletion that was unrelated to withdrawal success. The conclusions were considered preliminary, being limited by small, heterogeneous patient numbers and non-standardized post-transplant time points. Because allograft tissue specimens were not available, migration of donor-reactive T cells into the graft, rather than deletion, may have occurred. In two subjects, low numbers of available donor cells limited the measurable donor-reactive repertoire.

High-throughput TCRbeta CDR3 sequencing of frozen genomic DNA was performed by immunoSEQ, with PCR amplification, mapping, bias correction and internal controls included. Processing in the source paper ran as follows. Productive rearrangements were retained, and unique TCRbeta sequences were defined by the CDR3 nucleotide sequence together with the V and J gene. A sequence counted as donor-reactive only if the sequence showed at least 5-fold expansion in CFSE-low cells compared with unstimulated pre-transplant cells and had a frequency of at least 0.01%. Per-subject minimum frequency thresholds, based on the lowest-template unstimulated sample, ensured at least 90% detection power. Jensen-Shannon divergence between the top 1000 TCRbeta sequences post- versus pre-transplant served as the measure of repertoire turnover. Changes in detection of donor-reactive sequences were assessed with two-sided Fisher's exact tests. This is the immuneACCESS table as TCRdb keeps it, with only in-frame sequences that have V and J called. A part of the clones is gone; compared with another copy, unresolved V genes explain less than half, and the rest is unexplained. Clone size and V and J calls were adopted from that table, with D and trimming inferred from the DNA. The sample yields 65,000 to 90,000 clones; roughly nine tenths were counted once. The ten top clones hold approximately 2.4% of the sample.

The CDR3 covers 12 residues, taking in both the cysteine and the phenylalanine. Just CDR3 DNA is preserved here, 36 bases in frame from base 1. V loses 2 bases, J loses 6 bases, and the germline ends lie 8 bases apart. The germline V gene provides CDR1 WSHSY and CDR2 SAAADI. In the paper's terms, the time point label means: pre-transplant. Unstimulated PBMCs, after thawing, were stained for CD3, CD4 and CD8 and then FACS-sorted into CD3+CD4+ and CD3+CD8+ populations. All 8 studied subjects were randomized to withdrawal of immunosuppression. The Qiagen DNeasy Blood and Tissue Kit was used for isolation of genomic DNA. For this clone: Its antigen has not been determined. Base qualities are not recorded, but no much larger clone differs from it by a single base.

The sequences come from CD4+ T cells from blood, collected before liver transplant. Recombination linked TRBV10-2 to TRBJ2-7; the D gene remains uncertain. The receptor's source is a human donor who received a liver transplant. Here is the DNA: TGCGCCAGCAGTGAGAGGCTCCGCGAGCAGTACTTC. Protein translation: CASSERLREQYF.